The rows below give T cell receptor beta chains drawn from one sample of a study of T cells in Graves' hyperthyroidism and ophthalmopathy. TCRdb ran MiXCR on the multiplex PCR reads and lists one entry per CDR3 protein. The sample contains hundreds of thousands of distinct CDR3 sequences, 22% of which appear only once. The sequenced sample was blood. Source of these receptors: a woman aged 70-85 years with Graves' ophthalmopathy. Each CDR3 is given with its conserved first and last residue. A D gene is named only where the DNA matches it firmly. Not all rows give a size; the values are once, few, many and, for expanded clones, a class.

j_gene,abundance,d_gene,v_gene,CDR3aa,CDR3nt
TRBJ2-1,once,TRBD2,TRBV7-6,CASSSMTGLVFSEQFF,TGTGCCAGCAGCTCTATGACGGGACTAGTATTTAGTGAGCAGTTCTTC
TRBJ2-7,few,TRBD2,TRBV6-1,CASTGGISEQYF,TGTGCCAGCACGGGGGGAATAAGCGAGCAGTACTTC
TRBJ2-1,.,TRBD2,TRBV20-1,CSASSTEGLAGDEQFF,TGCAGTGCTAGTTCCACGGAGGGACTAGCAGGGGATGAGCAGTTCTTC
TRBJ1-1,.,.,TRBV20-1,CSAHAGANTEAFF,TGCAGTGCTCACGCAGGGGCGAACACTGAAGCTTTCTTT
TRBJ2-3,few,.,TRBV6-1,CATGVAGLSTDTQYF,TGTGCCACCGGTGTGGCGGGCCTTAGCACAGATACGCAGTATTTT
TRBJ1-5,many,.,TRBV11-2,CASSQDRFNQPQHF,TGTGCCAGCAGCCAAGACAGGTTCAATCAGCCCCAGCATTTT
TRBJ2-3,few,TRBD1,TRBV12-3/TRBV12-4,CASIMDRRTDTQYF,TGTGCCAGCATCATGGACAGGCGGACAGATACGCAGTATTTT
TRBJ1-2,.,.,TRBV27,CASSRMPLQGTYGYTF,TGTGCCAGCAGCCGTATGCCCCTACAGGGAACCTATGGCTACACCTTC
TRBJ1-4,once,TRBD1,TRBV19,CASSMTGGRKEKLFF,TGTGCCAGTAGTATGACAGGGGGAAGGAAGGAAAAACTGTTTTTT
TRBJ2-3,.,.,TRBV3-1,CASSHRGASAPDTQYF,TGTGCCAGCAGCCACAGGGGGGCTAGCGCTCCAGATACGCAGTATTTT
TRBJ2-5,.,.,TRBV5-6,CASRRDTQETQYF,TGTGCCAGCAGAAGGGACACCCAAGAGACCCAGTACTTC
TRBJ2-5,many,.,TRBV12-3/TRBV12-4,CASSLEFTQETQYF,TGTGCCAGCAGTTTAGAGTTCACACAAGAGACCCAGTACTTC
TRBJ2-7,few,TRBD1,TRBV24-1,CATSDLQDRVYEQYF,TGTGCCACCAGTGATTTGCAGGACAGGGTCTACGAGCAGTACTTC
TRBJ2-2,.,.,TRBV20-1,CSAGRNTGELFF,TGCAGTGCAGGGAGGAACACCGGGGAGCTGTTTTTT
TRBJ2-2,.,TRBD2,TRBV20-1,CSARRLAGDLNTGELFF,TGCAGTGCTAGAAGGCTAGCGGGAGATCTGAACACCGGGGAGCTGTTTTTT
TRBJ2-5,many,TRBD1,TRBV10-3,CAISLGQEETQYF,TGTGCCATCAGCCTGGGACAGGAAGAGACCCAGTACTTC
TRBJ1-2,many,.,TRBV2,CASSEGGGYTF,TGTGCCAGCAGTGAGGGGGGCGGCTACACCTTC
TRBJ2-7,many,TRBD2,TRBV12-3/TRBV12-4,CASSFGTSGSYEQYF,TGTGCCAGCAGTTTCGGGACTAGCGGGAGCTACGAGCAGTACTTC
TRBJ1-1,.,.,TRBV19,CASRATGTQSIQGYREAFF,TGTGCCAGTAGAGCGACTGGGACGCAGTCAATACAGGGATACCGAGAAGCTTTCTTT
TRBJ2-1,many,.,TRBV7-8,CASSTSRTINEQFF,TGTGCCAGCAGCACATCAAGGACTATCAATGAGCAGTTCTTC
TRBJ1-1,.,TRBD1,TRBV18,CASSATGAGTGAFF,TGTGCCAGCTCAGCGACAGGGGCCGGCACTGGAGCTTTCTTT
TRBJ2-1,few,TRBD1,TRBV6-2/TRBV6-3,CASSYRTGAYNEQFF,TGTGCCAGCAGTTACAGGACAGGGGCCTACAATGAGCAGTTCTTC
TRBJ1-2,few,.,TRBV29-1,CSVEGGIYGYTF,TGCAGCGTTGAGGGCGGGATATATGGCTACACCTTC
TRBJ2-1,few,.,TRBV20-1,CSAPGAGNEQFF,TGCAGTGCTCCCGGGGCCGGCAATGAGCAGTTCTTC
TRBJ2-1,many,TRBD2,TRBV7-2,CASSLGRGGVEQFF,TGTGCCAGCAGCTTAGGCCGGGGGGGAGTTGAGCAGTTCTTC
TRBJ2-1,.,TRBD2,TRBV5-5,CASSAPGLATNNEQFF,TGTGCCAGCAGCGCACCGGGACTAGCGACTAACAATGAGCAGTTCTTC
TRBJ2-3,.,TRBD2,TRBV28,CASTPSAGGTDTQYF,TGTGCCAGCACACCATCGGCGGGGGGCACAGATACGCAGTATTTT
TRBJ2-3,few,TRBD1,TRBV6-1,CASSRIGTQGLVPDTQYF,TGTGCCAGCAGCCGCATTGGGACACAGGGGCTCGTCCCAGATACGCAGTATTTT
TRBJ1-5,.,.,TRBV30,CAWISNQPQHF,TGTGCCTGGATCAGCAATCAGCCCCAGCATTTT
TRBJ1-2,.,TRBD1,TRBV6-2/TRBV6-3,CASRRTGGDYGYTF,TGTGCCAGCAGGAGGACAGGGGGCGACTATGGCTACACCTTC
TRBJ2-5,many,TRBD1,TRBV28,CASSLGTGGRETQYF,TGTGCCAGCAGTTTAGGGACAGGGGGCCGGGAGACCCAGTACTTC
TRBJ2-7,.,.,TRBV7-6,CASSSQPVGEQYF,TGTGCCAGCAGCTCGCAGCCAGTGGGGGAGCAGTACTTC
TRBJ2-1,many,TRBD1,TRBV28,CASRFPGQGYNEQFF,TGTGCCAGCAGGTTTCCCGGACAGGGGTACAATGAGCAGTTCTTC
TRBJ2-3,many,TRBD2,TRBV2,CASSPSRLAGAGTQYF,TGTGCCAGCAGTCCCTCCCGACTAGCGGGGGCAGGTACGCAGTATTTT
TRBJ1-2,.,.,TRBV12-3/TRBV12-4,CASSLGGSGYTF,TGTGCCAGCAGTTTAGGGGGTAGCGGCTACACCTTC
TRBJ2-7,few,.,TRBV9,CASSVESGTSYEQYF,TGTGCCAGCAGCGTAGAATCAGGGACCTCCTACGAGCAGTACTTC
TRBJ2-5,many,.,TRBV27,CASSSGGLRGTQYF,TGTGCCAGCAGTTCCGGCGGACTTAGGGGGACCCAGTACTTC
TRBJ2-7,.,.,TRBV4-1,CASSLQAVSYEQYF,TGCGCCAGCAGTCTCCAAGCAGTCTCCTACGAGCAGTACTTC
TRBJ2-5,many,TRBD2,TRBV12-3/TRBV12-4,CASSLTSGSETQYF,TGTGCCAGCAGTTTGACGAGCGGGAGTGAGACCCAGTACTTC
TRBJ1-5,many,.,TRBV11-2,CASSLGPPNQPQHF,TGTGCCAGCAGCTTGGGACCACCCAATCAGCCCCAGCATTTT
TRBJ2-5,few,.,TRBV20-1,CSARLVTLETQYF,TGCAGTGCTAGATTGGTTACACTGGAGACCCAGTACTTC
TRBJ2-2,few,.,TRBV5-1,CASSAGNTGELFF,TGCGCCAGCAGCGCAGGGAACACCGGGGAGCTGTTTTTT
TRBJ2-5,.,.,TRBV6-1,CASSGLGSGETQYF,TGTGCCAGCAGCGGACTCGGAAGTGGAGAGACCCAGTACTTC
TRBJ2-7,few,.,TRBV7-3,CASSPQQGSLHEQYF,TGTGCCAGCAGCCCCCAACAGGGATCCCTTCACGAGCAGTACTTC
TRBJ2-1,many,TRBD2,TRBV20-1,CSAIRRERFNEQFF,TGCAGTGCTATCCGGCGGGAGCGGTTCAATGAGCAGTTCTTC
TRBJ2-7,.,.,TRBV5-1,CASSLEIGYEQYF,TGCGCCAGCAGCTTGGAGATCGGATACGAGCAGTACTTC
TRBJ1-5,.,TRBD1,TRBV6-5,CASSYATGEQPQHF,TGTGCCAGCAGTTACGCGACAGGGGAACAGCCCCAGCATTTT
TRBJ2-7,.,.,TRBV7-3,CASSQDAGRVGEQYF,TGTGCCAGCAGCCAAGATGCGGGACGGGTTGGGGAGCAGTACTTC
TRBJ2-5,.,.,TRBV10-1,CATSRQGRGETQYF,TGCGCTACGAGTCGGCAAGGGCGCGGCGAGACCCAGTACTTC
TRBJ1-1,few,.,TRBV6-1,CASSSGPTKAFF,TGTGCCAGCAGTTCTGGACCTACAAAAGCTTTCTTT